The clone carrying this T cell receptor (beta chain) appeared many times. The sample is drawn from a study of identical twins. A universal primer site came from template switching; cDNA carried unique molecular identifiers. TCRdb processed the 5' RACE reads anew with MiXCR; each CDR3 protein has one entry. The repertoire holds about 690,000 distinct CDR3 sequences, with 21% as singletons. The V end lost 8 bases, the J end lost 2 bases, and 11 bases lay between the germline ends. Germline lookup yields CDR1 MGHDK and CDR2 SYGVNS. The CDR3 is made up of 13 amino acids. The sample was also reused in another study, on T cells expressing NK-cell markers. As that report states: NKG2C+ dominant clonotypes from several donors made up roughly 1.0-7.0% of CD8+ T cells.

The sequencing sample was made of PBMCs. The chain combines TRBV25-1 with TRBJ2-3, with D possibly TRBD1 on 6 matching bases. The TCR was taken from a woman aged 18-29 years in good health. The CDR3 DNA reads TGTGCCAGCGGGGGACAACACACAGATACGCAGTATTTT. It encodes CASGGQHTDTQYF.